This is a list of T cell receptor beta chains from one sample in a study of cytomegalovirus exposure and HLA in healthy donors. Using immunoSEQ multiplex PCR, the repertoire was profiled, and TCRdb retains in-frame clones only, with some absent. The sample records approximately 140,000 clones, more than 75% being singletons. The sequencing input was PBMCs. These receptors were obtained from a woman in her forties in good health and CMV-seropositive. CDR3s leave out the opening cysteine and the closing phenylalanine or tryptophan. The order of the fields is V gene, clone size, J gene, CDR3 protein. Clone size is not always given. Where it is, it says once, few, many or a class for expanded clones.

V gene: TRBV9
clone size: .
J gene: TRBJ1-1
CDR3 protein: ASSVPPVLNTEAF

V gene: TRBV19
clone size: few
J gene: TRBJ2-7
CDR3 protein: ASSFPGQGRNEQY

V gene: TRBV28
clone size: few
J gene: TRBJ2-1
CDR3 protein: ATGTSGRAEDGEQF

V gene: TRBV2
clone size: .
J gene: TRBJ2-7
CDR3 protein: ASSAGLTYEQY

V gene: TRBV29-1
clone size: .
J gene: TRBJ1-1
CDR3 protein: SVETGSTEAF

V gene: TRBV28
clone size: .
J gene: TRBJ2-7
CDR3 protein: ASSLDSYEQY

V gene: TRBV6-5
clone size: .
J gene: TRBJ2-5
CDR3 protein: ASSSGLAGNQETQY

V gene: TRBV7-9
clone size: .
J gene: TRBJ1-3
CDR3 protein: ASSLRAGSPGNTIY

V gene: TRBV14
clone size: .
J gene: TRBJ2-1
CDR3 protein: ASSPGTGLF

V gene: TRBV19
clone size: .
J gene: TRBJ2-7
CDR3 protein: ASSMTGSSYEQY

V gene: TRBV7-8
clone size: .
J gene: TRBJ2-5
CDR3 protein: ASSLGLALEAQY

V gene: TRBV4-1
clone size: .
J gene: TRBJ2-7
CDR3 protein: ASSQALAGGFYEQY

V gene: TRBV30
clone size: few
J gene: TRBJ2-1
CDR3 protein: AWSSTAFNEQF

V gene: TRBV7-2
clone size: .
J gene: TRBJ1-3
CDR3 protein: ASSPRTGGGNTIY

V gene: TRBV29-1
clone size: .
J gene: TRBJ2-7
CDR3 protein: SVAMASAYEQY

V gene: TRBV7-9
clone size: few
J gene: TRBJ2-1
CDR3 protein: ASSPQGAGEQF

V gene: TRBV9
clone size: .
J gene: TRBJ2-2
CDR3 protein: ASSVATRLAGANTGELF

V gene: TRBV9
clone size: .
J gene: TRBJ2-1
CDR3 protein: ASSVATPTSGRAASYNEQF

V gene: TRBV19
clone size: .
J gene: TRBJ2-1
CDR3 protein: ASRRQDTYNEQF

V gene: TRBV18
clone size: once
J gene: TRBJ1-5
CDR3 protein: ASSPSVNQPQH

V gene: TRBV5-8
clone size: .
J gene: TRBJ2-1
CDR3 protein: ASSLWSGSLNEQF

V gene: TRBV18
clone size: .
J gene: TRBJ1-1
CDR3 protein: ASSKTGDTEAF

V gene: TRBV10-1
clone size: .
J gene: TRBJ2-2
CDR3 protein: ASSIPDTGELF

V gene: TRBV28
clone size: .
J gene: TRBJ2-7
CDR3 protein: ASTQTGGSYEQY

V gene: TRBV15
clone size: .
J gene: TRBJ1-6
CDR3 protein: ATSRSAGFYNSPLH

V gene: TRBV19
clone size: .
J gene: TRBJ1-1
CDR3 protein: ASSRAENTEAF

V gene: TRBV7-9
clone size: .
J gene: TRBJ2-1
CDR3 protein: ASSPRGSSYNEQF

V gene: TRBV5-1
clone size: once
J gene: TRBJ2-7
CDR3 protein: ASSGPGSYEQY

V gene: TRBV6-1
clone size: .
J gene: TRBJ2-1
CDR3 protein: ASSEGLAGGGHEQF

V gene: TRBV27
clone size: .
J gene: TRBJ2-5
CDR3 protein: ASSSGIQETQY

V gene: TRBV15
clone size: .
J gene: TRBJ2-3
CDR3 protein: ATSRTGLTDTQY

V gene: TRBV7-9
clone size: .
J gene: TRBJ1-2
CDR3 protein: ASSPSTGDGYT

V gene: TRBV7-2
clone size: .
J gene: TRBJ2-4
CDR3 protein: ASSLARDRINIQY

V gene: TRBV19
clone size: .
J gene: TRBJ2-7
CDR3 protein: ASSPDRESVSYEQY

V gene: TRBV27
clone size: .
J gene: TRBJ1-1
CDR3 protein: ASSLGQNTEAF

V gene: TRBV19
clone size: few
J gene: TRBJ2-5
CDR3 protein: ASKGRAVETQY

V gene: TRBV6-5
clone size: .
J gene: TRBJ2-5
CDR3 protein: ASRSGGETQY

V gene: TRBV7-9
clone size: .
J gene: TRBJ1-2
CDR3 protein: ASSYGQGASGYT

V gene: TRBV19
clone size: .
J gene: TRBJ1-2
CDR3 protein: ASSSRTGMGGYT

V gene: TRBV27
clone size: .
J gene: TRBJ2-4
CDR3 protein: ASSLAGAKNIQY

V gene: TRBV5-1
clone size: .
J gene: TRBJ2-7
CDR3 protein: ASSPTPPGMGEQY

V gene: TRBV29-1
clone size: .
J gene: TRBJ1-1
CDR3 protein: SVAGQGGRVDTEAF

V gene: TRBV19
clone size: few
J gene: TRBJ1-1
CDR3 protein: ASSMVPRAEAF

V gene: TRBV2
clone size: .
J gene: TRBJ1-6
CDR3 protein: ASSERGNRDFH

V gene: TRBV7-8
clone size: .
J gene: TRBJ1-5
CDR3 protein: ASSTGTLDQPQH

V gene: TRBV5-5
clone size: .
J gene: TRBJ2-7
CDR3 protein: ASSNPGSSYEQY